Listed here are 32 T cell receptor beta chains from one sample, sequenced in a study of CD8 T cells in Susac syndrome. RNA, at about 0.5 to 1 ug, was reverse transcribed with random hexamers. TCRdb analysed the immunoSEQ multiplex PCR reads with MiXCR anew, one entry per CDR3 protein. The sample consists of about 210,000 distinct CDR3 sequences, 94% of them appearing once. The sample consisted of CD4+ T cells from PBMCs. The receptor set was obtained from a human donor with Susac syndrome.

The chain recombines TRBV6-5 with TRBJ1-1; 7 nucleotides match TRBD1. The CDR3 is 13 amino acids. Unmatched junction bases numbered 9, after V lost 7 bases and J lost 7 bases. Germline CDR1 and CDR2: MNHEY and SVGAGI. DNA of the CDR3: TGTGCCAGCACCACGACAGGGTGGGATGAAGCTTTCTTT. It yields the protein CASTTTGWDEAFF.

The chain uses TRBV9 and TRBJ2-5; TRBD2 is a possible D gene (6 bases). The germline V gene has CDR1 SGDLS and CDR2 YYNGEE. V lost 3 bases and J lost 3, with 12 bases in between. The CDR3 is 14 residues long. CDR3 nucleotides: TGTGCCAGCAGCGCGAAGGGGACTGAAGAGACCCAGTACTTC. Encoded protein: CASSAKGTEETQYF.

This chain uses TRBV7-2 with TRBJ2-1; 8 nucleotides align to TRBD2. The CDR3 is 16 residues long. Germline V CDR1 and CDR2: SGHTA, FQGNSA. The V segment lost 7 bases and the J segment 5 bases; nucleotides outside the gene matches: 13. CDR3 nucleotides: TGTGCCAGCATGCTGACTAGCGAGGGCGCTAACAATGAGCAGTTCTTC. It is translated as CASMLTSEGANNEQFF. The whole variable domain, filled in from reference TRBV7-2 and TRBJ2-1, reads GAGVSQSPSNKVTEKGKDVELRCDPISGHTALYWYRQSLGQGLEFLIYFQGNSAPDKSGLPSDRFSAERTGGSVSTLTIQRTQQEDSAVYLCASMLTSEGANNEQFFGPGTRLTVL.

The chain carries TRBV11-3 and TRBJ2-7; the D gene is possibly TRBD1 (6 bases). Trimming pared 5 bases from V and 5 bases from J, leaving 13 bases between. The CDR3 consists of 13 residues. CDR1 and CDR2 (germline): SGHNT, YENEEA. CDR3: CASSPTGSHEQYF. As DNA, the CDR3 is TGTGCCAGCAGCCCAACAGGGTCCCACGAGCAGTACTTC.

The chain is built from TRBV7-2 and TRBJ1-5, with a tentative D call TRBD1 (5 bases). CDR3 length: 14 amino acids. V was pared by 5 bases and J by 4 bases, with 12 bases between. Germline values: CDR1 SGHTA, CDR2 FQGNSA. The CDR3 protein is CASSTGRGNQPQHF. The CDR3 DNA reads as TGTGCCAGCAGCACGGGACGGGGAAATCAGCCCCAGCATTTT.

The CDR3 protein is CSARKLAGLNTDTQYF. CDR3 coding DNA: TGCAGTGCTAGAAAGCTAGCAGGTCTCAATACAGATACGCAGTATTTT. The V and J genes are TRBV20-1 and TRBJ2-3; TRBD2 is a possible D gene (5 bases). The germline V gene encodes CDR1 DFQATT and CDR2 SNEGSKA (reference sequence). V lost 2 bases, J lost 3 bases, and 18 bases lay in between. The CDR3 is 16 residues long.

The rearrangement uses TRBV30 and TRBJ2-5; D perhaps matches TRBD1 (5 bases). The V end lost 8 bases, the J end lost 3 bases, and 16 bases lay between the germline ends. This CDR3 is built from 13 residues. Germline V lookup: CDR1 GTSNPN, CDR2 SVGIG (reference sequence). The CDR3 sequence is CAGWMGRKETQYF. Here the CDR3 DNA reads TGTGCCGGCTGGATGGGGCGCAAAGAGACCCAGTACTTC.

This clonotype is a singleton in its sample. The CDR3 sequence: CASSLDLTGTGGDYGYTF. In nucleotides, the CDR3 is TGCGCCAGCAGCCTCGACCTAACCGGGACAGGAGGGGACTATGGCTACACCTTC. The chain has TRBV4-3 and TRBJ1-2, with 8 bases identical to TRBD1. CDR3 size: 18 residues. Germline CDR1 and CDR2: LGHNA and YSLEER. The J segment lost 3 bases and the V segment lost 4 bases, leaving 16 bases of the junction unmatched.

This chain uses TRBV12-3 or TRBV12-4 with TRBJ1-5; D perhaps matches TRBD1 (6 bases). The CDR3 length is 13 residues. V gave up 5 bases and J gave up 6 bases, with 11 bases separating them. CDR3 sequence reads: CASSPGGSQPQHF. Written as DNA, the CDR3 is TGTGCCAGCAGTCCTGGGGGCAGTCAGCCCCAGCATTTT.

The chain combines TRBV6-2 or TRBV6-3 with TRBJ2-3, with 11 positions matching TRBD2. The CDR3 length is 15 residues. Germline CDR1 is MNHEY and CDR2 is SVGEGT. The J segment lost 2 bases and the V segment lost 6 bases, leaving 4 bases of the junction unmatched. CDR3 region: CASSSLAGATDTQYF. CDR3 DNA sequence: TGTGCCAGCAGCTCACTAGCGGGGGCCACAGATACGCAGTATTTT.

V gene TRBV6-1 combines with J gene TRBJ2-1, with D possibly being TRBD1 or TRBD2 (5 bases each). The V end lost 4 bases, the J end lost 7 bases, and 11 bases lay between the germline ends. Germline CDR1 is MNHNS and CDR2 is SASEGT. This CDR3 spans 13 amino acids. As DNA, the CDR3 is TGTGCCAGCAGTGGGGACCCTCGAAATGAGCAGTTCTTC. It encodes CASSGDPRNEQFF.

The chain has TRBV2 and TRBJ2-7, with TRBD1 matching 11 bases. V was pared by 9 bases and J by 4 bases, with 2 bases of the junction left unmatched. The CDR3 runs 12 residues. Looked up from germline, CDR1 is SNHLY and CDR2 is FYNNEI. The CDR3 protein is CARGQGAYEQYF. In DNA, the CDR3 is TGTGCCAGAGGACAGGGGGCTTACGAGCAGTACTTC.

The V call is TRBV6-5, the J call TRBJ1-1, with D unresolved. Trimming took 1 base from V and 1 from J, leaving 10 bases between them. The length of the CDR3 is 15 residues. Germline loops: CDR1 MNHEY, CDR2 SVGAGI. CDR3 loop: CASSYLGIGNTEAFF. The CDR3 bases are TGTGCCAGCAGTTACTTGGGTATAGGGAACACTGAAGCTTTCTTT.

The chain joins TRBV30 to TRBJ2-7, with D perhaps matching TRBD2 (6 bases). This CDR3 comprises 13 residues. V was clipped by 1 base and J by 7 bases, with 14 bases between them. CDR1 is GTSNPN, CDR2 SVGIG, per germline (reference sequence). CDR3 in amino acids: CAWSGSGVGEQYF. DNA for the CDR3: TGTGCCTGGAGTGGTAGCGGTGTGGGGGAGCAGTACTTC.

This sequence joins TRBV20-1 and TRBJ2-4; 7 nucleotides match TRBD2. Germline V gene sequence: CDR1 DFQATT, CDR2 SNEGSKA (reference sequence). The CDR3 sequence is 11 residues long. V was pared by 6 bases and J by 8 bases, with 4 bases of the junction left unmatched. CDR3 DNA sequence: TGCAGTGCGGTGGGGAGGGACATTCAGTACTTC. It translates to CSAVGRDIQYF.

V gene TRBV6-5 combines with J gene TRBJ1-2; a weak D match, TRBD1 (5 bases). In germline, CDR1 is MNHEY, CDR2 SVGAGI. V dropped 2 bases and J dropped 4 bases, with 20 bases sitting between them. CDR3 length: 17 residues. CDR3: CASSYMPGDPDGYGYTF. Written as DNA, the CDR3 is TGTGCCAGCAGTTACATGCCCGGGGACCCCGACGGCTATGGCTACACCTTC.

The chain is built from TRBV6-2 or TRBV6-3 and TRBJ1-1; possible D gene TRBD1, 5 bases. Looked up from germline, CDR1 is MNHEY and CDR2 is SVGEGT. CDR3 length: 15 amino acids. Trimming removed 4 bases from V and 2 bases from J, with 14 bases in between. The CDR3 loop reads CASSWGTEVNTEAFF. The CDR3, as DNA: TGTGCCAGCAGTTGGGGGACGGAAGTAAACACTGAAGCTTTCTTT.

The CDR3 here is CASSPYRTGLNEKLFF. CDR3 nucleotide sequence: TGCGCCAGCAGCCCCTACCGGACAGGGCTTAATGAAAAACTGTTTTTT. The chain employs TRBV4-1 and TRBJ1-4, with 8 bases lining up with TRBD1. Per the germline V gene, CDR1 is MGHRA and CDR2 is YSYEKL. V lost 4 bases and J lost 4; bases outside the gene matches: 8. The CDR3 has 16 amino acids.

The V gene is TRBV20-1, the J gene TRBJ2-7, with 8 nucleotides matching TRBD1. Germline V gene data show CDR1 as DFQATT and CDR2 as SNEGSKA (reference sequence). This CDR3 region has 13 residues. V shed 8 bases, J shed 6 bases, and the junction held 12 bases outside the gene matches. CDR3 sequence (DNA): TGCAGTTCCTCTGGACAGGGTCCCCTCGAGCAGTACTTC. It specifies CSSSGQGPLEQYF.

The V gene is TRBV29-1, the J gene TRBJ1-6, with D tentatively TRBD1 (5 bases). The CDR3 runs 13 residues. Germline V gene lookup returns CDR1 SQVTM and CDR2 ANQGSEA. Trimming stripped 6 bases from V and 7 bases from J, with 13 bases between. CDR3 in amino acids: CSVSTGANSPLHF. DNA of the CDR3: TGCAGCGTCTCCACCGGGGCCAATTCACCCCTCCACTTT. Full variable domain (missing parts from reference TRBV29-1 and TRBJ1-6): SAVISQKPSRDICQRGTSLTIQCQVDSQVTMMFWYRQQPGQSLTLIATANQGSEATYESGFVIDKFPISRPNLTFSTLTVSNMSPEDSSIYLCSVSTGANSPLHFGNGTRLTVT.

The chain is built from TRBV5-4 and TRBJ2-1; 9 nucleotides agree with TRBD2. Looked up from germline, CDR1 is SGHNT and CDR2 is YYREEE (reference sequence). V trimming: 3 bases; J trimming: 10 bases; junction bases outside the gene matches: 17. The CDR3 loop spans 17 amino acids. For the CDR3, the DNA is TGTGCCAGCAGCTCTGCACCTGGTGGCGGGGGGGCAAGAGAGCAGTTCTTC. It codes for CASSSAPGGGGAREQFF.

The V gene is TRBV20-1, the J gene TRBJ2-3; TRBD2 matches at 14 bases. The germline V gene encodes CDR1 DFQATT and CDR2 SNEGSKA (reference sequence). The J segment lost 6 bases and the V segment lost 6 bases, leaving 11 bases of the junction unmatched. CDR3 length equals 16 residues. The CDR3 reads CSASPTSGGAWDTQYF. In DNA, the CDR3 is TGCAGTGCCTCACCGACTAGCGGGGGGGCCTGGGATACGCAGTATTTT.

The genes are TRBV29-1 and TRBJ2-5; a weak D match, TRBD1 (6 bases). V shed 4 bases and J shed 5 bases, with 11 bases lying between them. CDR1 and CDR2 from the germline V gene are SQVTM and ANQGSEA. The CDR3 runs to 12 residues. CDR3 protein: CSVGGLGETQYF. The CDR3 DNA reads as TGCAGCGTTGGGGGGCTGGGGGAGACCCAGTACTTC.

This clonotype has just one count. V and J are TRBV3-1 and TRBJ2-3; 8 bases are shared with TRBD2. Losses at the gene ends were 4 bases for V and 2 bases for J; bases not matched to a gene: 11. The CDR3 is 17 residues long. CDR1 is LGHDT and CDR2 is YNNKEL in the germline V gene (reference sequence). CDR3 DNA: TGTGCCAGCAGCCCTAAAGGGGTAGCGGGGTTCACAGATACGCAGTATTTT. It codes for CASSPKGVAGFTDTQYF.

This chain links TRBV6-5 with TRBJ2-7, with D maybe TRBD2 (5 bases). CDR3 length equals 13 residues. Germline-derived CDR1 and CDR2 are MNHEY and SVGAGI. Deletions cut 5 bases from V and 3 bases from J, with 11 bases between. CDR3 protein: CASSPPGFYEQYF. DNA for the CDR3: TGTGCCAGCAGTCCCCCGGGGTTCTACGAGCAGTACTTC.

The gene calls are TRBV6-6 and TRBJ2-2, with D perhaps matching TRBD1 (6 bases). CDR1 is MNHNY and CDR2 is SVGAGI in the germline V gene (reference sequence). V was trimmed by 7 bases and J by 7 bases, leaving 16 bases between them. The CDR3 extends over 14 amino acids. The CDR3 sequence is CASIPEWGRGELFF. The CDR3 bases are TGTGCCAGCATCCCAGAGTGGGGGCGCGGGGAGCTGTTTTTT.

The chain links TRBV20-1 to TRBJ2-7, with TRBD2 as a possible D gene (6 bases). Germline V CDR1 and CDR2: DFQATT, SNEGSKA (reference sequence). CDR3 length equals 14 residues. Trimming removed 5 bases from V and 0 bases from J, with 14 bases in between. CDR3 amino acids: CSASSGVSSYEQYF. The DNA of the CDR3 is TGCAGTGCTTCGTCGGGGGTGAGCTCCTACGAGCAGTACTTC.

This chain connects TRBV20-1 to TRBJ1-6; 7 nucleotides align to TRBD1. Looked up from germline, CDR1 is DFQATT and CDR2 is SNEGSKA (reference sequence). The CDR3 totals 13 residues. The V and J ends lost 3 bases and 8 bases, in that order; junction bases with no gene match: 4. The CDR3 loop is CSASGQGDSPLHF. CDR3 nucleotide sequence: TGCAGTGCTAGTGGTCAGGGGGATTCACCCCTCCACTTT.

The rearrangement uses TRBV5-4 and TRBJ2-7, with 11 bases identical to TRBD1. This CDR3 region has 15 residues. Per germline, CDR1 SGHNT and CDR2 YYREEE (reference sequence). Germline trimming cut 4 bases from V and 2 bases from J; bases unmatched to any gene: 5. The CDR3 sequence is CASSAPGQGAYEQYF. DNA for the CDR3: TGTGCCAGCAGCGCCCCGGGACAGGGGGCCTACGAGCAGTACTTC.

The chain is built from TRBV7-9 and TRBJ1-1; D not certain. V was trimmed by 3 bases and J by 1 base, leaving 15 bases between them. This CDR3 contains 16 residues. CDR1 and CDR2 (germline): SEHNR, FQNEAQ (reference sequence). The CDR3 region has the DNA TGTGCCAGCAGCTTGACACTAGTGAACTGGAACACTGAAGCTTTCTTT. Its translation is CASSLTLVNWNTEAFF.

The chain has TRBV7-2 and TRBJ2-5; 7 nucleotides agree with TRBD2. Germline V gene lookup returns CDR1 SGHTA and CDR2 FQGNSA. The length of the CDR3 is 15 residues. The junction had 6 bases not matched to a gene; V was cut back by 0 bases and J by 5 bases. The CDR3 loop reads CASSLAGGVVETQYF. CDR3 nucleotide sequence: TGTGCCAGCAGCTTAGCTGGGGGGGTGGTCGAGACCCAGTACTTC. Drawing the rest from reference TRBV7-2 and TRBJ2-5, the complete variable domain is GAGVSQSPSNKVTEKGKDVELRCDPISGHTALYWYRQSLGQGLEFLIYFQGNSAPDKSGLPSDRFSAERTGGSVSTLTIQRTQQEDSAVYLCASSLAGGVVETQYFGPGTRLLVL.

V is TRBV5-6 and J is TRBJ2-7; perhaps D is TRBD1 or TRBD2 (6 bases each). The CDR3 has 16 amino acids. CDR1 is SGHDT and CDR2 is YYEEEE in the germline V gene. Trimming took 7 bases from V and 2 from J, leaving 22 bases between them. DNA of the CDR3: TGTGCCAGCTGTAATGGGCCCGACGGGGGCCCCTACGAGCAGTACTTC. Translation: CASCNGPDGGPYEQYF.